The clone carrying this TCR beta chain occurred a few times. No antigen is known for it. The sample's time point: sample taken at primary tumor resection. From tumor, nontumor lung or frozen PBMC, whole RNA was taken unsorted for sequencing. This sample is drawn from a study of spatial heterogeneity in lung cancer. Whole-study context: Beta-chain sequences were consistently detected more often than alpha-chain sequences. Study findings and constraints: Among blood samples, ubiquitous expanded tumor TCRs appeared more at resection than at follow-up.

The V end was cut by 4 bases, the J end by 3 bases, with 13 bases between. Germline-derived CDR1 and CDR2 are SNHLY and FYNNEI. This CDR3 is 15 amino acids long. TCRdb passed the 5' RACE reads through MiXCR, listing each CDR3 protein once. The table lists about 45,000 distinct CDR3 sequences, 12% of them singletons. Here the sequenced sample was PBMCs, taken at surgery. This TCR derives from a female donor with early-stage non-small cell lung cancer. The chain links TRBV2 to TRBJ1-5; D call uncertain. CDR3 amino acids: CASSGMVGINQPQHF. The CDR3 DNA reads TGTGCCAGCAGTGGCATGGTGGGGATCAATCAGCCCCAGCATTTT.